This entry concerns a single T cell receptor (beta chain). The entry originates in a study of radiation and T cells in renal cell carcinoma. Indicated time point: blood 4 weeks post-SBRT, at nephrectomy. Regarding treatment: 15 Gy SBRT to primary tumor, nephrectomy 4 weeks later. Nephrectomy followed 15 Gy stereotactic body radiation by 4 weeks. Assay used: immunoSEQ multiplex PCR; TCRdb lists only in-frame clones, some missing. The sample has about 77,000 clones; approximately 82% are singletons. Sequenced here: blood, sampled from a patient whose treatment included radiotherapy and nephrectomy. This TCR came from a woman aged 60-75 years with renal cell carcinoma.

The DNA for the CDR3 is TGCGCCAGCAGCTTATTAGGGGACATGAACACTGAAGCTTTCTTT. It yields the protein CASSLLGDMNTEAFF. This sequence joins TRBV5-1 and TRBJ1-1; D is possibly TRBD1 (6 bases). The CDR3 has 15 residues. The V and J ends lost 2 bases and 0 bases respectively, with 11 bases between them. CDR1 and CDR2 from the germline V gene are SGHRS and YFSETQ.